This is a list of T cell receptor beta chains from one sample in a study of shared clonotypes between healthy human individuals. Repertoires were generated with immunoSEQ multiplex PCR, while TCRdb's copy carries only in-frame clones and drops some. The table lists around 1 million clones, approximately 76% of them singletons, with around 1.4% in the top ten. The sequencing input was memory CD4+ T cells sorted from blood. Receptors were obtained from a young man in good health. CDR3s include the opening cysteine and the closing phenylalanine or tryptophan. D genes are given only for firm matches. Not every row has a clone size; where given, it reads once, few, many or a size class.

V gene	clone size	J gene	D gene	CDR3 DNA	CDR3 protein
TRBV5-1	NA	TRBJ2-5	TRBD1	TGCGCCAGCAGCGGAACCCCGGGACAGGGGGCAGAGACCCAGTACTTC	CASSGTPGQGAETQYF
TRBV5-1	NA	TRBJ1-3	NA	TGCGCCAGTGCCGGGACAAACGGTTTTGGAAACACCATATATTTT	CASAGTNGFGNTIYF
TRBV2	NA	TRBJ2-2	TRBD1	TGTGCCAGCAGGGCTGGACAGGGGAACACCGGGGAGCTGTTTTTT	CASRAGQGNTGELFF
TRBV30	NA	TRBJ2-1	NA	TGTGCCTGGACTCCCCAAGGGGGGGCCAATGAGCAGTTCTTC	CAWTPQGGANEQFF
TRBV28	NA	TRBJ2-2	NA	TGTGCCAGCCAATTAAGGGTCGGGGAGCTGTTTTTT	CASQLRVGELFF
TRBV6-1	NA	TRBJ1-2	TRBD1	TGTGCCAGCAGTTTAGACAGGGGAGGATATGGCTACACCTTC	CASSLDRGGYGYTF
TRBV5-6	NA	TRBJ2-1	NA	TGTGCCAGCAGCTCGACCGCGGGGAGCTCCTACAATGAGCAGTTCTTC	CASSSTAGSSYNEQFF
TRBV5-1	NA	TRBJ1-2	NA	TGCGCCAGCAGCCCTGACAGGCATGGCTACACCTTC	CASSPDRHGYTF
TRBV7-9	NA	TRBJ2-5	NA	TGTGCCAGCAGCTTAAACCCTATACGGGGGCCAACGACCCAAGAGACCCAGTACTTC	CASSLNPIRGPTTQETQYF
TRBV5-1	NA	TRBJ2-3	TRBD2	TGCGCCAGCAGCGGGGGACTATCCACAGATACGCAGTATTTT	CASSGGLSTDTQYF
TRBV7-9	few	TRBJ1-2	NA	TGTGCCAGCAGCTCCGAGACAGGAGTCTATGGCTACACCTTC	CASSSETGVYGYTF
TRBV5-4	NA	TRBJ2-7	NA	TGTGCCAGCAGCCCCGCGAGACAGCTCTCCTACGAGCAGTACTTC	CASSPARQLSYEQYF
TRBV9	NA	TRBJ1-2	TRBD1	TGTGCCAGCAGCAAGGGGACAGCCGCTAACTATGGCTACACCTTC	CASSKGTAANYGYTF
TRBV6-5	NA	TRBJ1-5	NA	TGTGCCAGCAGCCGAGGTTACAATCAGCCCCAGCATTTT	CASSRGYNQPQHF
TRBV28	few	TRBJ1-6	NA	TGTGCCAGCGTACTAGGAACAGGGTCTGGTAATTCACCCCTCCACTTT	CASVLGTGSGNSPLHF
TRBV6-6	NA	TRBJ1-4	NA	TGTGCCAGCAGTTACAGGGGTAATGAAAAACTGTTTTTT	CASSYRGNEKLFF
TRBV2	NA	TRBJ2-4	NA	TGTGCCAGCAGTCCAGAAGCCAAAAACATTCAGTACTTC	CASSPEAKNIQYF
TRBV5-8	NA	TRBJ1-5	TRBD1	TGTGCCAGCAGCTTGCAGGGGGGTCAGCCCCAGCATTTT	CASSLQGGQPQHF
TRBV2	NA	TRBJ2-2	TRBD2	TGTGCCAGCCTCGCGGGGGGGCCCACCGGGGAGCTGTTTTTT	CASLAGGPTGELFF
TRBV19	NA	TRBJ1-4	NA	TGTGCCAGTAGTATTACTGGGGGGCCTAATGAAAAACTGTTTTTT	CASSITGGPNEKLFF
TRBV2	NA	TRBJ1-2	NA	TGTGCCAGCAGTGCCCCCGACGGGGCAGGGGAAACCTATGGCTACACCTTC	CASSAPDGAGETYGYTF
TRBV7-9	NA	TRBJ2-4	TRBD2	TGTGCCAGCAGCATACCCGGACTAGCGGAAAACATTCAGTACTTC	CASSIPGLAENIQYF
TRBV30	NA	TRBJ2-7	TRBD1	TGTGCCTGGAGTGTAGGGACAGGGTTAGAGCAGTACTTC	CAWSVGTGLEQYF
TRBV5-4	NA	TRBJ2-1	NA	TGTGCCAGCAGCCTCGTCAGTGAGGGGTGGCAGTTCTTC	CASSLVSEGWQFF
TRBV7-9	few	TRBJ1-6	TRBD1	TGTGCCAGCAGCTTAGGCGACAGGGGAGGACCCCTCCACTTT	CASSLGDRGGPLHF
TRBV5-1	NA	TRBJ2-5	TRBD1	TGCGCCAGCAGCCTACAACGACTGACAGGGGAAGAGACCCAGTACTTC	CASSLQRLTGEETQYF
TRBV6-5	NA	TRBJ1-6	TRBD1	TGTGCCAGCAGTTGGGACAGGGGTTCACCCCTCCACTTT	CASSWDRGSPLHF
TRBV5-4	NA	TRBJ1-1	TRBD1	TGTGCCAGCAGCGTCCGGGACAGGGGTCTTACTGAAGCTTTCTTT	CASSVRDRGLTEAFF
TRBV11-2	NA	TRBJ1-2	NA	TGTGCCAGCAGCTTAGGAGGGGTAGAGGGCTACACCTTC	CASSLGGVEGYTF
TRBV7-9	NA	TRBJ2-2	TRBD2	TGTGCCAGCAGCCCGGGACTAGCGGGAGGGCCTCGAAAGGCCGGGGAGCTGTTTTTT	CASSPGLAGGPRKAGELFF
TRBV7-2	few	TRBJ2-1	TRBD2	TGTGCCAGCAGCTTAGATTCCCGGACTAGCGGGAGAGGTGAGCAGTTCTTC	CASSLDSRTSGRGEQFF
TRBV21-1	NA	TRBJ1-3	NA	TGTGCCAGCACCCATTTGGGCTCTGGAAACACCATATATTTT	CASTHLGSGNTIYF
TRBV10-1	NA	TRBJ2-1	TRBD2	TGCGCCAGCAGTGAGGAGGCGGGAGGGTACAATGAGCAGTTCTTC	CASSEEAGGYNEQFF
TRBV6-1	NA	TRBJ1-3	NA	TGTGCCAGCAGTGAAGCGGGACACACCTCTGGAAACACCATATATTTT	CASSEAGHTSGNTIYF
TRBV7-2	NA	TRBJ1-3	NA	TGTGCCAGCAGCCCCGATCTGGGGTCGGGAAACACCATATATTTT	CASSPDLGSGNTIYF
TRBV7-2	NA	TRBJ2-5	TRBD1	TGTGCCAGCAGCCCAGGGACAGGGGGTCAAGAGACCCAGTACTTC	CASSPGTGGQETQYF
TRBV30	NA	TRBJ1-3	NA	TGTGCCTGGAGTGCCACGCGCAAATCTGGAAACACCATATATTTT	CAWSATRKSGNTIYF
TRBV29-1	NA	TRBJ2-7	NA	TGCAGCGTCGGACAGGGTCCGAGCGGGAGCTACGAGCAGTACTTC	CSVGQGPSGSYEQYF
TRBV11-2	once	TRBJ2-7	TRBD2	TGTGCCAGCAGCTTAGGGGGGACTAGCGGCTCAAGGTCCTACGAGCAGTACTTC	CASSLGGTSGSRSYEQYF
TRBV5-8	few	TRBJ2-7	TRBD2	TGTGCCAGCAGCTTGGGTTACTGGACTAGCGGGATCTACGAGCAGTACTTC	CASSLGYWTSGIYEQYF
TRBV5-1	NA	TRBJ2-2	NA	TGCGCCAGCTCTCAAGGGGGGGGCGCAACCGGGGAGCTGTTTTTT	CASSQGGGATGELFF
TRBV5-4	few	TRBJ2-7	NA	TGTGCCAGCAGCCCCGGAGAGGGAATTTCCTACGAGCAGTACTTC	CASSPGEGISYEQYF
TRBV5-1	few	TRBJ1-1	NA	TGCGCCAGCAGCTCTCAGGGAGGGAACACTGAAGCTTTCTTT	CASSSQGGNTEAFF
TRBV6-1	NA	TRBJ2-3	NA	TGTGCCAGCAGTGAAAGTAGAAGTACGCAGTATTTT	CASSESRSTQYF
TRBV11-2	once	TRBJ1-1	NA	TGTGCCAGCAGCCCGGAATCGACAGCCGTCAACACTGAAGCTTTCTTT	CASSPESTAVNTEAFF
TRBV12-5	few	TRBJ2-2	NA	TGTGCTAGTGGTGCCGGACGACAGGGAGGGAACACCGGGGAGCTGTTTTTT	CASGAGRQGGNTGELFF
TRBV28	many	TRBJ2-2	NA	TGTGCCAGCAAAACGAAGCGGGTAACCGGGGAGCTGTTTTTT	CASKTKRVTGELFF
TRBV10-2	NA	TRBJ2-3	TRBD2	TGCGCCAGCAGTCCAGGGACTAGCGGGAGTTTAGATACGCAGTATTTT	CASSPGTSGSLDTQYF
TRBV5-1	NA	TRBJ2-7	TRBD1	TGCGCCAGCAGCACGGGACAGAACTACGAGCAGTACTTC	CASSTGQNYEQYF
TRBV5-5	NA	TRBJ1-5	NA	TGTGCCAGCAGCACGGATAATCAGCCCCAGCATTTT	CASSTDNQPQHF
TRBV7-9	NA	TRBJ1-2	NA	TGTGCCAGCAGCCCAAGTCTTGGGGCTCCGATAAACTATGGCTACACCTTC	CASSPSLGAPINYGYTF
TRBV29-1	NA	TRBJ1-2	NA	TGCAGCGTGGAGGGCTACACCTTC	CSVEGYTF
TRBV5-6	NA	TRBJ1-6	NA	TGTGCCAGCAGCGGGAGGACAGTTTCACCCCTCCACTTT	CASSGRTVSPLHF